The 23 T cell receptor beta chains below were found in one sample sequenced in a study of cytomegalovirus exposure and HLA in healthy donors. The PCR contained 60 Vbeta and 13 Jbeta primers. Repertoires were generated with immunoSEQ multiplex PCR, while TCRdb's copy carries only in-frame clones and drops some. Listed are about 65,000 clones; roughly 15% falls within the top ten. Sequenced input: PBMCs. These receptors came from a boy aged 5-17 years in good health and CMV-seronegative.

CDR3 in DNA: TGTGCCAGCACCCCAGGACAGTTAAGCTCCTACAATGAGCAGTTCTTC. It encodes CASTPGQLSSYNEQFF. This chain joins TRBV4-2 and TRBJ2-1; D possibly corresponds to TRBD1 (6 bases). Trimming took 7 bases from V and 0 from J, leaving 16 bases between them. Germline assignment: CDR1 LGHNA and CDR2 YNFKEQ. The CDR3 runs 16 residues.

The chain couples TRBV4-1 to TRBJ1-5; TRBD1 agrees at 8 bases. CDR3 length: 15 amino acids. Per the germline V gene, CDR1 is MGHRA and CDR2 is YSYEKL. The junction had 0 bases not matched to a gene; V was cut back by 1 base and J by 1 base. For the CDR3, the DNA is TGCGCCAGCAGCCAAGGGACAGGGAGCAATCAGCCCCAGCATTTT. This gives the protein CASSQGTGSNQPQHF.

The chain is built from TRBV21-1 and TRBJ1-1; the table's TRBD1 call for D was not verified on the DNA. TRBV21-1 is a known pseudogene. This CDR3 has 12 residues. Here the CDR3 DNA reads TGTGCCAGCAGCCAGATGAACACTGAAGCTTTCTTT. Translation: CASSQMNTEAFF.

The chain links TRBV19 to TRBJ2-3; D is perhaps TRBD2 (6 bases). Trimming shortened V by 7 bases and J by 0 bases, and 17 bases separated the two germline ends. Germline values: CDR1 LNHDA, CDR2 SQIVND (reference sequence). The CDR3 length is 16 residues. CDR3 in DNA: TGTGCCAGTACCGACCGGGACTCCAAGAGCACAGATACGCAGTATTTT. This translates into CASTDRDSKSTDTQYF. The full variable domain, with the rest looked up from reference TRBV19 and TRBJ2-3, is DGGITQSPKYLFRKEGQNVTLSCEQNLNHDAMYWYRQDPGQGLRLIYYSQIVNDFQKGDIAEGYSVSREKKESFPLTVTSAQKNPTAFYLCASTDRDSKSTDTQYFGPGTRLTVL.

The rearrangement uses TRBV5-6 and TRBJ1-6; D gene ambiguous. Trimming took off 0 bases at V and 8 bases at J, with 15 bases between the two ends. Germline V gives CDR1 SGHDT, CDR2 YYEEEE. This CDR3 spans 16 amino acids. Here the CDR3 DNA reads TGTGCCAGCAGCTTGGAGGGCGGGATCGGTTATTCACCCCTCCACTTT. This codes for CASSLEGGIGYSPLHF. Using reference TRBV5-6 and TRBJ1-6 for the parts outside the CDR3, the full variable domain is DAGVTQSPTHLIKTRGQQVTLRCSPKSGHDTVSWYQQALGQGPQFIFQYYEEEERQRGNFPDRFSGHQFPNYSSELNVNALLLGDSALYLCASSLEGGIGYSPLHFGNGTRLTVT.

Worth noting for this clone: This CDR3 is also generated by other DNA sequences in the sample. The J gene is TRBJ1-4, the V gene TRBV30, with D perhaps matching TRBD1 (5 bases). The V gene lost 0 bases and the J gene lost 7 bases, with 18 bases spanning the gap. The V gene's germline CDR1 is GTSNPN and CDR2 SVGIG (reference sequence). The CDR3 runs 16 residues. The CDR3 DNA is TGTGCCTGGAGTGTATGGGGATCTCCCCAGGGTGAAAAACTGTTTTTT. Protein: CAWSVWGSPQGEKLFF.

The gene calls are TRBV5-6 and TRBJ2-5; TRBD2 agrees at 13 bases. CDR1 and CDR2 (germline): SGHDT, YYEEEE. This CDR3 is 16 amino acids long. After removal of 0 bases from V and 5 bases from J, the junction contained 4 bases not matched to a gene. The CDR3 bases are TGTGCCAGCAGCTTGGGAGGGACTAGCGGGACCGAGACCCAGTACTTC. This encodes CASSLGGTSGTETQYF.

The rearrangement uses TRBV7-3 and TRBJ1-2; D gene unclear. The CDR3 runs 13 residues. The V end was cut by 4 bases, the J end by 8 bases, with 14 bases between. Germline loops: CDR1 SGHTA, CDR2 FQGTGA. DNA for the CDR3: TGTGCCAGCAGCTCGAAGCCCTATTCGGGCTACACCTTC. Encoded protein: CASSSKPYSGYTF.

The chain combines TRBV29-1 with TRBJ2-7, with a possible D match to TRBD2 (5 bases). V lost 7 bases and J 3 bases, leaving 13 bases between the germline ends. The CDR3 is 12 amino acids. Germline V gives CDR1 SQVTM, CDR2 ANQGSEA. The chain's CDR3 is CSGVDGGYEQYF. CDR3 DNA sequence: TGCAGCGGGGTGGACGGAGGCTACGAGCAGTACTTC.

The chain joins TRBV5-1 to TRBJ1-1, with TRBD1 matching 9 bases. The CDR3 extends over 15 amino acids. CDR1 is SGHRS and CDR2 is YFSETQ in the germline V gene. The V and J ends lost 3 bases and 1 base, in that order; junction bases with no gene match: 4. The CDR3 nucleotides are TGCGCCAGCAGCTGGACAGGGGCTGGGAACACTGAAGCTTTCTTT. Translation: CASSWTGAGNTEAFF.

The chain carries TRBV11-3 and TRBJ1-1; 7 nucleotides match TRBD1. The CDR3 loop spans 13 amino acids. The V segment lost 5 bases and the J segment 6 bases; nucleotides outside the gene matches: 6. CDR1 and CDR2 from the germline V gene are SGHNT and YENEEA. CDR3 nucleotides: TGTGCCAGCAGCGCCACAGGGGTTGCTGAAGCTTTCTTT. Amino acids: CASSATGVAEAFF.

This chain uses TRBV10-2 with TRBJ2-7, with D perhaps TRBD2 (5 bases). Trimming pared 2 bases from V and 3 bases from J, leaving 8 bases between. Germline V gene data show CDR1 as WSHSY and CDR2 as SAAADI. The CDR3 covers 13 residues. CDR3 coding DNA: TGCGCCAGCAGTGAGGGACTTCTCTACGAGCAGTACTTC. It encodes CASSEGLLYEQYF.

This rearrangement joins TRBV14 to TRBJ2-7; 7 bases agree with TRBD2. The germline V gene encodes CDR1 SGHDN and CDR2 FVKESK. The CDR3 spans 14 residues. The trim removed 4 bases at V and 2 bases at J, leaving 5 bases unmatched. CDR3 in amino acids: CASSPRGGPYEQYF. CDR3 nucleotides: TGTGCCAGCAGCCCCCGCGGGGGACCCTACGAGCAGTACTTC.

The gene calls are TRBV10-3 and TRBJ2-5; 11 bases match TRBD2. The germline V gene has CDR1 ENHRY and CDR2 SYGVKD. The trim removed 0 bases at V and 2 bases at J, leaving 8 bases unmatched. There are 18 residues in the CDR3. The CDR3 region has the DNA TGTGCCATCAGTGAGTCGTCTAGCGGGGGGCCGAGTCAAGAGACCCAGTACTTC. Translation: CAISESSSGGPSQETQYF.

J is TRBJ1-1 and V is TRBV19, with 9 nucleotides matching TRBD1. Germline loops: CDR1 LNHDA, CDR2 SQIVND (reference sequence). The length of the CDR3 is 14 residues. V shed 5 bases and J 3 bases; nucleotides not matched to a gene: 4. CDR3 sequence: CASSVRTGDTEAFF. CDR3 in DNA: TGTGCCAGTAGTGTCCGGACAGGGGACACTGAAGCTTTCTTT. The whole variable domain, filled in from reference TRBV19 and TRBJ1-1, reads DGGITQSPKYLFRKEGQNVTLSCEQNLNHDAMYWYRQDPGQGLRLIYYSQIVNDFQKGDIAEGYSVSREKKESFPLTVTSAQKNPTAFYLCASSVRTGDTEAFFGQGTRLTVV.

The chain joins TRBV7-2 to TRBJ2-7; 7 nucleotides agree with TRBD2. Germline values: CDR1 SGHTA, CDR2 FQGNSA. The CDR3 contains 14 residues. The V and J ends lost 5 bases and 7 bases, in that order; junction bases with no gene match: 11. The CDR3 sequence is CASSPATSPFEQYF. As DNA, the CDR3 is TGTGCCAGCAGCCCAGCGACTAGCCCTTTTGAGCAGTACTTC. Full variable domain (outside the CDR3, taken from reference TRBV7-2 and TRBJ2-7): GAGVSQSPSNKVTEKGKDVELRCDPISGHTALYWYRQSLGQGLEFLIYFQGNSAPDKSGLPSDRFSAERTGGSVSTLTIQRTQQEDSAVYLCASSPATSPFEQYFGPGTRLTVT.

The CDR3 spells CASSPRVHQPQHF. CDR3 DNA sequence: TGTGCCAGCAGCCCCAGGGTCCATCAGCCCCAGCATTTT. This chain links TRBV4-2 with TRBJ1-5; D perhaps matches TRBD1 (5 bases). Germline loops: CDR1 LGHNA, CDR2 YNFKEQ. The CDR3 contains 13 residues. With 4 bases removed from V and 5 bases from J, the gap between germline ends came to 9 bases.

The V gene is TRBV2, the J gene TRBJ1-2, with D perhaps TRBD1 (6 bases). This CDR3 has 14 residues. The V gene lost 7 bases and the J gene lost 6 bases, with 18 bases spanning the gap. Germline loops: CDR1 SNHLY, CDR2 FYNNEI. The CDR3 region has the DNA TGTGCCAGCAATATCCTAGAGGGGGGGGATGGCTACACCTTC. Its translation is CASNILEGGDGYTF.

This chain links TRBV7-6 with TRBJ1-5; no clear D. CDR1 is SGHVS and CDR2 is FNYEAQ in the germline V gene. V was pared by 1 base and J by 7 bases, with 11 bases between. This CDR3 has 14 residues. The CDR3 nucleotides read TGTGCCAGCAGCTTAGGGGAGGGTCCCCAGCCCCAGCATTTT. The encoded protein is CASSLGEGPQPQHF. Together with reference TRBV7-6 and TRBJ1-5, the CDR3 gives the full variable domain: GAGVSQSPRYKVTKRGQDVALRCDPISGHVSLYWYRQALGQGPEFLTYFNYEAQQDKSGLPNDRFSAERPEGSISTLTIQRTEQRDSAMYRCASSLGEGPQPQHFGDGTRLSIL.

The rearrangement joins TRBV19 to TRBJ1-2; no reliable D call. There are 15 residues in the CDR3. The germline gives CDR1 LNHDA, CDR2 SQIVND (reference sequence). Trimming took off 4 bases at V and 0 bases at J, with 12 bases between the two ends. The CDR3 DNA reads TGTGCCAGTAGTAAAACCGAGATAGCTAACTATGGCTACACCTTC. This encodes CASSKTEIANYGYTF.

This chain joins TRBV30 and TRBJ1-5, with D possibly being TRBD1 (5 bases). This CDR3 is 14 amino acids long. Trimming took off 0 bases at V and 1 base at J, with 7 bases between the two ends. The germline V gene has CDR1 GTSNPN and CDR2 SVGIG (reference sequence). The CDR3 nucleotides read TGTGCCTGGAGTGTAGGGGCCAGCAATCAGCCCCAGCATTTT. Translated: CAWSVGASNQPQHF.

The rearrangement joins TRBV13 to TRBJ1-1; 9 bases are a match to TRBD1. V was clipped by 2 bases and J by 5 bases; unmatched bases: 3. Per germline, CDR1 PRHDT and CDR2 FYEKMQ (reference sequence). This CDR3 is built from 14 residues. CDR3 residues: CASSLNRGQTEAFF. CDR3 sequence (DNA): TGTGCCAGCAGCTTAAACAGGGGGCAGACTGAAGCTTTCTTT.

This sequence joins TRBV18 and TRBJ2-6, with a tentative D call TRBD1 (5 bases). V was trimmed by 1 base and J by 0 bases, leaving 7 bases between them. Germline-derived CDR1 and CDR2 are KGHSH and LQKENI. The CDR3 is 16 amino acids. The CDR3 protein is CASSPRDSSGANVLTF. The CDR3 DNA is TGTGCCAGCTCACCACGAGACAGCTCTGGGGCCAACGTCCTGACTTTC.